A selection of T cell receptor beta chains follows, all from one sample in a study of response to subunit inactivated influenza vaccine. TCRdb ran MiXCR on the RT-PCR reads and lists one entry per CDR3 protein. The data show about 520,000 distinct CDR3 sequences, approximately 7.2% seen once. This sample comprised PBMCs from blood, obtained 23 months after vaccination. These receptors originate from a man between 50 and 69 years old who received an inactivated influenza vaccine. Each CDR3 is given with its conserved first and last residue. Each record gives: clone size, D gene, J gene, V gene, CDR3 protein, CDR3 DNA. A D gene is named only where the DNA matches it firmly. Clone size appears in some rows only: once, few, many, or a class for an expanded clone.

clone size: NA
D gene: NA
J gene: TRBJ2-3
V gene: TRBV10-3
CDR3 protein: CAIRDELAPLSTDTQYF
CDR3 DNA: TGTGCCATCAGGGATGAGCTAGCGCCCCTTAGCACAGATACGCAGTATTTT

clone size: many
D gene: NA
J gene: TRBJ2-7
V gene: TRBV20-1
CDR3 protein: CSARDLIAYEQYF
CDR3 DNA: TGCAGTGCCAGAGATCTCATCGCCTACGAGCAGTACTTC

clone size: few
D gene: NA
J gene: TRBJ1-5
V gene: TRBV9
CDR3 protein: CASSVGDYNQPQHF
CDR3 DNA: TGTGCCAGCAGCGTAGGCGACTACAATCAGCCCCAGCATTTT

clone size: few
D gene: NA
J gene: TRBJ1-1
V gene: TRBV29-1
CDR3 protein: CSVVRGFAEAFF
CDR3 DNA: TGCAGCGTTGTAAGGGGTTTCGCTGAAGCTTTCTTT

clone size: many
D gene: TRBD2
J gene: TRBJ2-3
V gene: TRBV11-3
CDR3 protein: CASSLTLAGDLSTDTQYF
CDR3 DNA: TGTGCCAGCAGCTTGACCTTAGCGGGAGACCTCAGCACAGATACGCAGTATTTT

clone size: few
D gene: TRBD2
J gene: TRBJ2-1
V gene: TRBV6-1
CDR3 protein: CASTKWLAGDPVSNEQFF
CDR3 DNA: TGTGCCAGCACCAAGTGGCTAGCGGGGGACCCTGTTTCAAATGAGCAGTTCTTC

clone size: few
D gene: NA
J gene: TRBJ2-3
V gene: TRBV27
CDR3 protein: CASSSHWEDRSDTQYF
CDR3 DNA: TGTGCCAGCAGTTCGCACTGGGAAGACCGATCAGATACGCAGTATTTT

clone size: many
D gene: NA
J gene: TRBJ1-5
V gene: TRBV6-1
CDR3 protein: CASSEWGQDQPQHF
CDR3 DNA: TGTGCCAGCAGTGAATGGGGGCAGGATCAGCCCCAGCATTTT

clone size: large
D gene: NA
J gene: TRBJ2-7
V gene: TRBV28
CDR3 protein: CASSLRGGGSYEQYF
CDR3 DNA: TGTGCCAGCAGTTTAAGGGGGGGCGGTTCCTACGAGCAGTACTTC

clone size: NA
D gene: TRBD1
J gene: TRBJ2-5
V gene: TRBV16
CDR3 protein: CASSQNGDRVETQYF
CDR3 DNA: TGTGCCAGCAGCCAAAATGGCGACAGGGTCGAGACCCAGTACTTC